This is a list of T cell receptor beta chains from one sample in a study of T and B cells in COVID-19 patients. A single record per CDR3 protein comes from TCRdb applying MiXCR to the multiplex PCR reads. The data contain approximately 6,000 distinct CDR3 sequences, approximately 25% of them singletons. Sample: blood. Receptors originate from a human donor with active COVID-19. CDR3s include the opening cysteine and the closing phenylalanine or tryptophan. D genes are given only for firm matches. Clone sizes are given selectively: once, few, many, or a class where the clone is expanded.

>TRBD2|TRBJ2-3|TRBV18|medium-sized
CASSPRGGSTDTQYF
TGTGCCAGCTCACCACGGGGGGGGAGCACAGATACGCAGTATTTT
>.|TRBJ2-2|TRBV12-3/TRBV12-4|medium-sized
CASNYDRVTGELFF
TGTGCCAGCAACTACGACAGAGTCACCGGGGAGCTGTTTTTT
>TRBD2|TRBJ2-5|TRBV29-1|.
CSGSGGSQETQYF
TGCAGCGGTAGCGGGGGATCACAAGAGACCCAGTACTTC
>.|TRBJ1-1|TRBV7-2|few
CASSLARGGSSTEAFF
TGTGCCAGCAGCTTAGCGCGAGGAGGGTCAAGCACTGAAGCTTTCTTT
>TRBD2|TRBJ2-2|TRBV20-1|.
CSARDRRGGNTGELFF
TGCAGTGCTAGAGATCGGCGGGGGGGCAACACCGGGGAGCTGTTTTTT
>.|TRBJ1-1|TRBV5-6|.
CASSRGADTEAFF
TGTGCCAGCAGCAGGGGGGCCGACACTGAAGCTTTCTTT
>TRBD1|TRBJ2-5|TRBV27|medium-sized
CASSLRDSETQYF
TGTGCCAGCAGTCTCCGGGACAGTGAGACCCAGTACTTC
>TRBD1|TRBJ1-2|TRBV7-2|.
CASSFTGGYGYTF
TGTGCCAGCAGCTTTACAGGGGGCTATGGCTACACCTTC
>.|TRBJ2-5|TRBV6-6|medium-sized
CASSHRGRQETQYF
TGTGCCAGCAGCCATAGGGGCAGACAAGAGACCCAGTACTTC
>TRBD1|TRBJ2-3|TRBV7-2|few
CASSLQGVGTDTQYF
TGTGCCAGCAGCTTACAGGGGGTGGGCACAGATACGCAGTATTTT
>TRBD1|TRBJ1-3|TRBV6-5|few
CGTGAVGNTIYF
TGCGGGACAGGGGCAGTTGGAAACACCATATATTTT
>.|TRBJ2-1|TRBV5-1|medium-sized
CASSSRTVSYNEQFF
TGCGCCAGCAGCTCGAGGACAGTATCCTACAATGAGCAGTTCTTC
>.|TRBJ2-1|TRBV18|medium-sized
CASSPRTDNEQFF
TGTGCCAGCTCACCAAGGACAGACAATGAGCAGTTCTTC
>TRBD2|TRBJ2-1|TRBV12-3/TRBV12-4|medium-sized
CASSPRGVNEQFF
TGTGCCAGCAGTCCCCGGGGGGTCAATGAGCAGTTCTTC
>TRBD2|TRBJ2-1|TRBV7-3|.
CASSPGGGGRYNEQFF
TGTGCCAGCAGCCCGGGGGGCGGGGGGAGGTACAATGAGCAGTTCTTC
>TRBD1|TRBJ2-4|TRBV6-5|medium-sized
CASSHTGTGGKNIQYF
TGTGCCAGCAGTCACACCGGGACAGGGGGCAAAAACATTCAGTACTTC
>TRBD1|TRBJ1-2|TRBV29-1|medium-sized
CSVTNPGGSGYTF
TGCAGCGTTACCAATCCAGGGGGTTCGGGCTACACCTTC
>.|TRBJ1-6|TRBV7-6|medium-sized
CASSLAGRDSPLHF
TGTGCCAGCAGCTTAGCGGGGCGGGATTCACCCCTCCACTTT
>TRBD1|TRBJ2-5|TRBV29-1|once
CSAGQGVEETQYF
TGCAGCGCCGGACAGGGGGTCGAGGAGACCCAGTACTTC
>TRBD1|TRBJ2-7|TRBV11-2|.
CASRTPGTGSYEQYF
TGTGCCAGTAGAACCCCTGGGACAGGCTCCTACGAGCAGTACTTC
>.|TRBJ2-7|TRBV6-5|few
CASSYRTARYEQYF
TGTGCCAGCAGTTACAGGACAGCACGCTACGAGCAGTACTTC
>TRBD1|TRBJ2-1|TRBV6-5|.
CASSKDRVYNEQFF
TGTGCCAGCAGCAAGGACAGGGTCTACAATGAGCAGTTCTTC
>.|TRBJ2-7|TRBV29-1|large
CSVEGEEQYF
TGCAGCGTTGAAGGGGAGGAGCAGTACTTC
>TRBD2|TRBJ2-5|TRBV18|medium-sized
CASSPPASGGETQYF
TGTGCCAGCTCACCACCGGCCTCCGGGGGGGAGACCCAGTACTTC
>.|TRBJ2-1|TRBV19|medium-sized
CASSTGDEQFF
TGTGCCAGTAGTACTGGGGATGAGCAGTTCTTC
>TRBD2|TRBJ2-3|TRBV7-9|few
CASSSPGLAGGADTQYF
TGTGCCAGCAGCTCCCCGGGACTAGCGGGGGGCGCAGATACGCAGTATTTT
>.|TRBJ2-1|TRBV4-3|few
CASSQDPGIDNEQFF
TGCGCCAGCAGCCAAGATCCAGGTATCGACAATGAGCAGTTCTTC
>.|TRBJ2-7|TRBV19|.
CASSIGGRGYEQYF
TGTGCCAGTAGTATCGGGGGCAGGGGGTACGAGCAGTACTTC
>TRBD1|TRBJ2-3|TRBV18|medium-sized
CASSPSYDREDTQYF
TGTGCCAGCTCACCGTCCTACGACAGGGAGGATACGCAGTATTTT
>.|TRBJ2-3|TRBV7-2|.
CASSLRQLSTDTQYF
TGTGCCAGCAGCTTAAGACAGCTTAGCACAGATACGCAGTATTTT
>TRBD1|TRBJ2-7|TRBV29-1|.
CSVEGDRGHEQYF
TGCAGCGTTGAGGGGGACAGGGGGCACGAGCAGTACTTC
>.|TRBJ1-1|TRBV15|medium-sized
CATSRRDHTEAFF
TGTGCCACCAGCCGCAGGGATCACACTGAAGCTTTCTTT
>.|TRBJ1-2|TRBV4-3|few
CASSRLEGGNGYTF
TGCGCCAGCAGCCGCCTCGAGGGAGGGAATGGCTACACCTTC
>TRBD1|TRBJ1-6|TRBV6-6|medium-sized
CASRPTGTGLSPLHF
TGTGCCAGCAGACCAACCGGGACAGGGCTCTCACCCCTCCACTTT
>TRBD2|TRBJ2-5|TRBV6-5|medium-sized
CASSTTGTSGWGTQYF
TGTGCCAGCAGCACCACCGGGACTAGCGGATGGGGGACCCAGTACTTC